Following are 5 T cell receptor beta chains from one sample sequenced in a study of OX40 agonist ivuxolimab in advanced cancers. Sequenced by immunoSEQ multiplex PCR; TCRdb stores in-frame clones only, minus some. The profile shows approximately 60,000 clones, 94% of them singletons. The input for sequencing was CD4+ or CD8+ T cells sorted from blood, taken in a trial of the OX40 agonist ivuxolimab. Receptors were obtained from an adult with an advanced solid tumor such as melanoma, head and neck, liver or kidney cancer.

The chain links TRBV4-3 to TRBJ1-2; TRBD1 might be the D (5 bases). V lost 2 bases and J 5 bases, leaving 15 bases between the germline ends. CDR1 is LGHNA, CDR2 YSLEER, per germline. The CDR3 spans 15 residues. The CDR3 nucleotides are TGCGCCAGCAGCCAATATGCAGGCGGGGGTTATGGCTACACCTTC. This encodes CASSQYAGGGYGYTF.

V gene TRBV4-2 combines with J gene TRBJ2-1; TRBD2 matches at 7 bases. Per the germline V gene, CDR1 is LGHNA and CDR2 is YNFKEQ. CDR3 size: 16 residues. V gave up 2 bases and J gave up 3 bases; unmatched junction bases: 7. Here the CDR3 reads CASSQPSGTFYNEQFF. CDR3 sequence (DNA): TGTGCCAGCAGCCAACCCAGCGGGACTTTCTACAATGAGCAGTTCTTC.

This chain uses TRBV28 with TRBJ2-7; D could derive from TRBD1 or TRBD2 (5 bases each). CDR1 and CDR2 from the germline V gene are MDHEN and SYDVKM. The germline V and J ends were trimmed by 5 bases and 3 bases, with 14 bases remaining between them. This CDR3 has 14 amino acids. DNA for the CDR3: TGTGCCAGCAGTAATCCCGGGACCTTCTACGAGCAGTACTTC. This sequence encodes CASSNPGTFYEQYF.

This sequence joins TRBV5-1 and TRBJ2-7; the D gene could be TRBD1 or TRBD2 (6 bases each). The germline CDR1 and CDR2 sequences are SGHRS and YFSETQ. Trimming pared 1 base from V and 3 bases from J, leaving 20 bases between. The CDR3 consists of 17 residues. The CDR3: CASSLKLCWRGFYEQYF. The CDR3, as DNA: TGCGCCAGCAGCTTGAAGTTGTGCTGGAGGGGGTTCTACGAGCAGTACTTC.

This clone was recorded only once. V usage is TRBV13 and J usage is TRBJ1-1; TRBD1 matches 7 bases. This CDR3 spans 14 amino acids. With V trimmed by 5 bases and J by 4 bases, 7 bases remained unmatched. In germline, CDR1 is PRHDT, CDR2 FYEKMQ (reference sequence). CDR3 residues: CASSPGTESTEAFF. In DNA, the CDR3 is TGTGCCAGCAGCCCCGGGACAGAGAGCACTGAAGCTTTCTTT.